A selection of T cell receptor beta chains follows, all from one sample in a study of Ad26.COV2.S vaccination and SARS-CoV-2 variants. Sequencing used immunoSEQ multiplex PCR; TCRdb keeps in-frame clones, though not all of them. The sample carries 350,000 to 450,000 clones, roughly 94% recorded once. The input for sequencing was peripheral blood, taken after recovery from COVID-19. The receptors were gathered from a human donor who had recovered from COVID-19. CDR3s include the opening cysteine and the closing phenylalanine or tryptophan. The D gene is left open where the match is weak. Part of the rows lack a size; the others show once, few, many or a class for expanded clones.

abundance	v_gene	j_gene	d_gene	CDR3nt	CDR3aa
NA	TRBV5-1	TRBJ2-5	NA	TGCGCCAGCAGCCCCACCTCACGCCGGCGTATTCAAGAGACCCAGTACTTC	CASSPTSRRRIQETQYF
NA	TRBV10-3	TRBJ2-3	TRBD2	TGTGCCATCAGCGGGACTCCTGTAGCGGGTACGCAGTATTTT	CAISGTPVAGTQYF
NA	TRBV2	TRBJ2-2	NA	TGTGCCAGCAAAGCATTAATATCGTCGAACACCGGGGAGCTGTTTTTT	CASKALISSNTGELFF
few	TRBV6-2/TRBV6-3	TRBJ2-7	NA	TGTGCCAGCAGTTACTCGCCTATAAGCTCCTACGAGCAGTACTTC	CASSYSPISSYEQYF
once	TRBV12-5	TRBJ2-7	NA	TGTGCTAGTGGTTTGACCATATCAAATTCCAGAGTCTACGAGCAGTACTTC	CASGLTISNSRVYEQYF
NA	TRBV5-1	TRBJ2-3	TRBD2	TGCGCCAGCAGGGGCGGGGGGCACACAGATACGCAGTATTTT	CASRGGGHTDTQYF
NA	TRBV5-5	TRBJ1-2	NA	TGTGCCAGCAGCCCCACTATCGAGGGCTACACCTTC	CASSPTIEGYTF
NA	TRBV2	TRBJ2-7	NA	TGTGCCAGCCAGCTTGGGACGGGAACCTACGAGCAGTACTTC	CASQLGTGTYEQYF
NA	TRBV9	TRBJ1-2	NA	TGTGCCAGCAGCGCCCAGGGGTACTATGGCTACACCTTC	CASSAQGYYGYTF
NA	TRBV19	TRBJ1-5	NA	TGTGCCAGTAAGTGGGGCGAGTATAGCAATCAGCCCCAGCATTTT	CASKWGEYSNQPQHF
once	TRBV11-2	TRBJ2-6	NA	TGTGCCAGCAGCCCGGGACCCGTCCTGACTTTC	CASSPGPVLTF
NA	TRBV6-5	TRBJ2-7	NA	TGTGCCAGCAGGCCTACAACTTACGAGCAGTACTTC	CASRPTTYEQYF
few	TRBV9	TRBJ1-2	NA	TGTGCCAGCAGCGTAGGAGACACGGAGTATGGCTACACCTTC	CASSVGDTEYGYTF
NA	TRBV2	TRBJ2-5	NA	TGTGCCAGCAGTGAAACAGCCAGCCAAGAGACCCAGTACTTC	CASSETASQETQYF
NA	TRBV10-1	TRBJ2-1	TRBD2	TGCGCCAGCAGTGAGTCGAGGGCGGGGGGGTACAATGAGCAGTTCTTC	CASSESRAGGYNEQFF
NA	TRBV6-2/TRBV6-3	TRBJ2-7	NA	TGTGCCAGCAGTTACCCCGGACAGACCTACGAGCAGTACTTC	CASSYPGQTYEQYF
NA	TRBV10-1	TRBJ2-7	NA	TGCGCCAGCAGTGAGTGGAGCTACGAGCAGTACTTC	CASSEWSYEQYF
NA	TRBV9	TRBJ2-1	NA	TGTGCCAGCAGCTCCAACAATGAGCAGTTCTTC	CASSSNNEQFF
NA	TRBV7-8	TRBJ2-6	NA	TGTGCCAGCAGCTTAGCGGGGGGCGCAACCGGGGCCAACGTCCTGACTTTC	CASSLAGGATGANVLTF
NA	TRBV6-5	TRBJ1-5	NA	TGTGCCAGCAGTTACTCGAGGGGCTTGCATCAGCCCCAGCATTTT	CASSYSRGLHQPQHF
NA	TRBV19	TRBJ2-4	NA	TGTGCCAGTAGTAATCTAATGAAGGAGGTGCCCAAAAACATTCAGTACTTC	CASSNLMKEVPKNIQYF
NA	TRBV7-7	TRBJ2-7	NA	TGTGCTAGCAGCTTGCATCCAGGGCTGTACGAGCAGTACTTC	CASSLHPGLYEQYF
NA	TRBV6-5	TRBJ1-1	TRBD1	TGTGCCAGCAGTTACGCGGGACAGTTAGTCACTGAAGCTTTCTTT	CASSYAGQLVTEAFF
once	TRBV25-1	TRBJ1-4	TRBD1	TGTGCCAGCAGTGATTCACGACAGGGGGCGTGGGGGGAACTGTTTTTT	CASSDSRQGAWGELFF
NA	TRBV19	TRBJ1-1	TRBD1	TGTGCCAGCTCGGACAGGGAGAACACTGAAGCTTTCTTT	CASSDRENTEAFF
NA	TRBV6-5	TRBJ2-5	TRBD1	TGTGCCAGCAGCCCGTCAGGGGGCATCGAGACCCAGTACTTC	CASSPSGGIETQYF
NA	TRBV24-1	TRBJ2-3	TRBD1	TGTGCCACCAGTGATCCGGGATCGACAGGGGCAGATACGCAGTATTTT	CATSDPGSTGADTQYF
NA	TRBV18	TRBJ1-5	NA	TGTGCCAGCTCACCATCTCTAACAGAGCCCCAGCATTTT	CASSPSLTEPQHF
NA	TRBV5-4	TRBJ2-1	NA	TGTGCCAGCAGCTTGACTGTCAATGAGCAGTTCTTC	CASSLTVNEQFF
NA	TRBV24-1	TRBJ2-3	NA	TGTGCCACCAGTGATCCGACGTCAACAGATACGCAGTATTTT	CATSDPTSTDTQYF
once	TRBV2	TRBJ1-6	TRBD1	TGTGCCAGCAGTGAGAGGACAGGGAATTCACCCCTCCACTTT	CASSERTGNSPLHF
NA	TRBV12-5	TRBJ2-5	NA	TGTGCTAGTGGTTTCTTGGGGGGGGCCAGGCAAGAGACCCAGTACTTC	CASGFLGGARQETQYF
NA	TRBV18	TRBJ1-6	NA	TGTGCCAGCTCACCACCTGTGCCTTCACCCCTCCACTTT	CASSPPVPSPLHF
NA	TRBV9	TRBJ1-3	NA	TGTGCCAGCAGCGTAGATCCTCGAGCAGGGGACTCTGGAAACACCATATATTTT	CASSVDPRAGDSGNTIYF
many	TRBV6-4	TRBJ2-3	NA	TGTGCCAGCAGTGATAACCTTTCGCCAGCCACAGATACGCAGTATTTT	CASSDNLSPATDTQYF
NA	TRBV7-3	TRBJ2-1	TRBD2	TGTGCCAGCAGCTTAAGTCCCTGGACTAGCGGGGTCAACAATGAGCAGTTCTTC	CASSLSPWTSGVNNEQFF
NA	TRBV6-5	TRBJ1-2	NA	TGTGCCAGCTCCGGGACCGGGTACGTGGGCTACACCTTC	CASSGTGYVGYTF
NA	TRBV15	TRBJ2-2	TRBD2	TGTGCCACCAGCACCAGGACTAGCGGGGCTACCGGGGAGCTGTTTTTT	CATSTRTSGATGELFF
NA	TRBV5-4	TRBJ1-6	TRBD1	TGTGCCAGCAGCTTGGAAAAGGGACAGGGGATAAATTCACCCCTCCACTTT	CASSLEKGQGINSPLHF
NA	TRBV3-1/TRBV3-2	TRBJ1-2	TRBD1	TGTGCCAGCAGTCCAGGGGGCGCGGGCAACTATGGCTACACCTTC	CASSPGGAGNYGYTF
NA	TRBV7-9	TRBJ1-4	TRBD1	TGTGCCAGCAGCTCACAGGGGTTGGCTAATGAAAAACTGTTTTTT	CASSSQGLANEKLFF
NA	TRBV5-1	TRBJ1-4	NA	TGCGCCAGCAGCTCAACGGGACGAGTAAATGAAAAACTGTTTTTT	CASSSTGRVNEKLFF
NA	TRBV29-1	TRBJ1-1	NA	TGCAGCGTTGGAGTGCCGAACACTGAAGCTTTCTTT	CSVGVPNTEAFF
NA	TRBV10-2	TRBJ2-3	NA	TGCGCCAGCAGTGACCCCGGGGGGCATACGCAGTATTTT	CASSDPGGHTQYF
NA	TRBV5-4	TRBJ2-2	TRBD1	TGTGCCAGCAGCTCCCCTCCGACAGGGAACGGGGAGCTGTTTTTT	CASSSPPTGNGELFF
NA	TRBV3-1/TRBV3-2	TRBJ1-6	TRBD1	TGTGCCAGCAGCTTCGGGACAGGAACCCTGGGGAAAAATTCACCCCTCCACTTT	CASSFGTGTLGKNSPLHF
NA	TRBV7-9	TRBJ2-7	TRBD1	TGTGCCAGCAGCTTGCCGGGACAGGGGAACGAGCAGTACTTC	CASSLPGQGNEQYF
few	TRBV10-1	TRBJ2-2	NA	TGCGCCAGCAGTGAGCGCCGGGGGCTAGATACCGGGGAGCTGTTTTTT	CASSERRGLDTGELFF